These 31 T cell receptor beta chains were sequenced from one sample in a study of sequential checkpoint blockade in melanoma. The treatment: randomized to nivolumab then ipilimumab (arm A) or the reverse (arm B). Repertoires were generated with immunoSEQ multiplex PCR, while TCRdb's copy carries only in-frame clones and drops some. This sample yields a few thousand clones, of which roughly a fifth are seen a single time; 20% to 30% belongs to the top ten. Material: tumor tissue (inferred from file names), obtained from a patient given nivolumab and ipilimumab in sequence. Receptors were obtained from a human donor with melanoma.

V is TRBV18 and J is TRBJ2-1, with D possibly matching TRBD2 (5 bases). The V gene lost 3 bases and the J gene lost 6 bases, with 15 bases spanning the gap. Germline V lookup: CDR1 KGHSH, CDR2 LQKENI. The CDR3 is 15 residues long. The CDR3 protein is CASSPFSAAGNEQFF. The CDR3 nucleotides read TGTGCCAGCTCACCTTTCTCGGCGGCGGGCAATGAGCAGTTCTTC.

There are a few counts of this clone. This CDR3 reads CASSSGGGANEKLFF. The CDR3 nucleotides read TGTGCCAGCAGCTCTGGGGGGGGCGCTAATGAAAAACTGTTTTTT. This chain connects TRBV7-6 to TRBJ1-4, with D maybe TRBD1 (6 bases). The CDR3 is made up of 15 amino acids. Germline values: CDR1 SGHVS, CDR2 FNYEAQ. V was clipped by 4 bases and J by 3 bases, with 12 bases between them.

The genes are TRBV5-1 and TRBJ2-5, with TRBD2 identical over 8 bases. The germline V gene has CDR1 SGHRS and CDR2 YFSETQ. V was pared by 0 bases and J by 4 bases, with 8 bases of the junction left unmatched. CDR3 length: 16 residues. The CDR3 sequence is CASSLGGLGRAETQYF. The CDR3 bases are TGCGCCAGCAGCTTGGGGGGACTAGGCAGGGCAGAGACCCAGTACTTC.

CDR3 sequence reads: CASSYWTSGGNEQFF. The CDR3 DNA sequence: TGTGCCAGCAGTTACTGGACTAGCGGGGGGAATGAGCAGTTCTTC. The J gene is TRBJ2-1, the V gene TRBV6-8, with 14 bases aligning to TRBD2. CDR1 is MNHGY, CDR2 SAAAGT, per germline. The CDR3 runs 15 residues. V gave up 1 base and J gave up 7 bases; unmatched junction bases: 0.

The J gene is TRBJ2-7, the V gene TRBV6-7; D is undetermined. TRBV6-7 is noted as an ORF with a role that remains uncertain. The CDR3 sequence is 11 residues long. V gave up 6 bases and J gave up 3 bases, with 6 bases separating them. This CDR3 reads CASSHHYEQYF. The CDR3 DNA sequence: TGTGCCAGCAGCCATCACTACGAGCAGTACTTC.

The gene calls are TRBV12-5 and TRBJ1-1; a possible D gene is TRBD1 (5 bases). The CDR3 consists of 14 residues. Looked up from germline, CDR1 is LGHNT and CDR2 is FRNRAP. The DNA for the CDR3 is TGTGCCACCGGCCCTTGGGGCCCGAGCACTGAAGCTTTCTTT. Translating gives CATGPWGPSTEAFF.

Ten or more counts support this clone. V gene TRBV11-3 combines with J gene TRBJ2-5; D might be TRBD1 or TRBD2, each matching 6 bases. This CDR3 is 20 amino acids long. V lost 1 base and J 1 base, leaving 25 bases between the germline ends. Per the germline V gene, CDR1 is SGHNT and CDR2 is YENEEA. The CDR3 DNA reads TGTGCCAGCAGCTTAGTGGGCCCTGGGGTTAGAGGGGGGCCCCAAGAGACCCAGTACTTC. Translated, it gives CASSLVGPGVRGGPQETQYF.

In its sample, this clone ranks as medium-sized. The rearrangement uses TRBV11-3 and TRBJ1-6; the D gene is possibly TRBD1 (5 bases). CDR3 length equals 14 residues. CDR1 and CDR2 from the germline V gene are SGHNT and YENEEA. The V and J ends lost 1 base and 7 bases respectively, with 8 bases between them. CDR3 nucleotide sequence: TGTGCCAGCAGCTTAGTGACAGAAAATTCACCCCTCCACTTT. This sequence encodes CASSLVTENSPLHF.

This clone was counted many times. V and J are TRBV10-3 and TRBJ1-2; a weak D match, TRBD1 (5 bases). Germline V lookup: CDR1 ENHRY, CDR2 SYGVKD. Trimming shortened V by 0 bases and J by 4 bases, and 15 bases separated the two germline ends. The CDR3 spans 16 residues. CDR3 loop: CAISESRGAFVYGYTF. Here the CDR3 DNA reads TGTGCCATCAGTGAGTCGAGAGGGGCCTTCGTCTATGGCTACACCTTC.

This clone has more than one count but fewer than ten. The chain is built from TRBV30 and TRBJ2-4; perhaps TRBD1 as D (6 bases). Per germline, CDR1 GTSNPN and CDR2 SVGIG (reference sequence). V lost 0 bases to trimming and J lost 3 bases, with 15 bases between them. The CDR3 is 16 residues long. CDR3 DNA: TGTGCCTGGAGTGTAGGGCCCTTAGGGGGCAAAAACATTCAGTACTTC. Protein sequence: CAWSVGPLGGKNIQYF.

The rearrangement uses TRBV9 and TRBJ2-1; 7 nucleotides match TRBD1. Germline CDR1 reads SGDLS; CDR2 reads YYNGEE. The CDR3 covers 13 residues. Losses at the gene ends were 3 bases for V and 8 bases for J; bases not matched to a gene: 5. The CDR3 DNA is TGTGCCAGCAGCGCCGACAGGGTGGATGAGCAGTTCTTC. Amino acid sequence: CASSADRVDEQFF.

This chain joins TRBV6-8 and TRBJ1-4; 11 nucleotides line up with TRBD1. CDR3 size: 15 residues. With V trimmed by 8 bases and J by 7 bases, 9 bases remained unmatched. Germline CDR1 reads MNHGY; CDR2 reads SAAAGT. CDR3 sequence reads: CASHGTGGRGEKLFF. For the CDR3, the DNA is TGTGCCAGCCATGGGACAGGGGGAAGGGGTGAAAAACTGTTTTTT.

This clone was found many times. The V call is TRBV11-3, the J call TRBJ1-3; D is unclear. The CDR3 spans 14 residues. Germline V gives CDR1 SGHNT, CDR2 YENEEA. V dropped 3 bases and J dropped 0 bases, with 6 bases sitting between them. Here the CDR3 DNA reads TGTGCCAGCAGCTTTAAGAACTCTGGAAACACCATATATTTT. This sequence encodes CASSFKNSGNTIYF.

This clone was detected a few times. Written as DNA, the CDR3 is TGTGCCAGTATCAATCCCACAGGGGGCCTCGGCGGGGAGCTGTTTTTT. Encoded protein: CASINPTGGLGGELFF. The rearrangement links TRBV19 to TRBJ2-2, with 9 bases lining up with TRBD1. The CDR3 loop spans 16 amino acids. J gave up 7 bases and V 7 bases, and 13 bases lay outside the gene matches. Germline V gene sequence: CDR1 LNHDA, CDR2 SQIVND (reference sequence).

This CDR3 reads CASSVVGTGVPASGANVLTF. DNA of the CDR3: TGTGCCAGCTCGGTGGTCGGGACAGGGGTCCCTGCCTCTGGGGCCAACGTCCTGACTTTC. J is TRBJ2-6 and V is TRBV18, with 10 bases matching TRBD1. Germline V gene sequence: CDR1 KGHSH, CDR2 LQKENI. Trimming removed 6 bases from V and 0 bases from J; junction bases left unmatched: 14. This CDR3 contains 20 residues.

This clone was seen a few times. This chain connects TRBV6-8 to TRBJ2-7, with D maybe TRBD2 (6 bases). Trimming removed 6 bases at V and 3 bases at J, with 12 bases between. The CDR3 consists of 13 residues. Germline CDR1 and CDR2: MNHGY and SAAAGT. CDR3 amino acids: CASSVGTFYEQYV. The DNA of the CDR3 is TGTGCCAGCAGCGTCGGGACTTTCTACGAGCAGTACGTC.

The rearrangement links TRBV5-1 to TRBJ1-6, with no clear D. Germline CDR1 is SGHRS and CDR2 is YFSETQ. V was pared by 0 bases and J by 7 bases, with 11 bases between. There are 15 residues in the CDR3. The CDR3 is CASSLEGAGNSPLHF. The DNA of the CDR3 is TGCGCCAGCAGCTTGGAGGGCGCGGGGAATTCACCCCTCCACTTT.

The chain uses TRBV6-8 and TRBJ2-3, with TRBD2 identical over 9 bases. The J segment lost 1 base and the V segment lost 3 bases, leaving 5 bases of the junction unmatched. CDR1 MNHGY and CDR2 SAAAGT come from the germline V gene. The CDR3 is 16 amino acids. As DNA, the CDR3 is TGTGCCAGCAGTTATACTGCGGGGGGGGGCACAGATACGCAGTATTTT. Protein: CASSYTAGGGTDTQYF.

The chain has TRBV28 and TRBJ1-3; 9 positions match TRBD1. V dropped 5 bases and J dropped 7; count of bases not matched to a gene: 9. The CDR3 length is 15 residues. The germline V gene encodes CDR1 MDHEN and CDR2 SYDVKM. The CDR3 sequence: CASSAPGQGRNTIYF. The DNA of the CDR3 is TGTGCCAGCAGTGCCCCGGGACAGGGTCGGAACACCATATATTTT.

This clone was counted between two and nine times. The gene calls are TRBV6-8 and TRBJ2-3, with 13 bases fitting TRBD2. The V and J ends lost 0 bases and 2 bases, in that order; junction bases with no gene match: 2. From germline, CDR1 is MNHGY and CDR2 SAAAGT. This CDR3 is 17 amino acids long. The CDR3 region is CASSYSGLAGDTDTQYF. Here the CDR3 DNA reads TGTGCCAGCAGTTACTCCGGACTAGCGGGGGACACAGATACGCAGTATTTT.

The gene calls are TRBV11-3 and TRBJ2-6; either TRBD1 or TRBD2 may supply D (5 bases each). Germline loops: CDR1 SGHNT, CDR2 YENEEA. V shed 1 base and J shed 2 bases, with 6 bases lying between them. CDR3 length: 15 residues. The CDR3 region has the DNA TGTGCCAGCAGCTTAGGGGGGACTGGGGCCAACGTCCTGACTTTC. It yields the protein CASSLGGTGANVLTF.

In this sample, this clone turned up many times. This rearrangement joins TRBV11-3 to TRBJ2-5, with 8 bases that match TRBD2. This CDR3 has 15 residues. The germline gives CDR1 SGHNT, CDR2 YENEEA. V dropped 2 bases and J dropped 5; count of bases not matched to a gene: 7. The CDR3 region is CASSLIAGGAETQYF. In DNA form, the CDR3 reads TGTGCCAGCAGCTTAATCGCGGGGGGTGCGGAGACCCAGTACTTC.

This clone was detected ten times or more. The chain joins TRBV7-5 to TRBJ2-1; the listed D gene, TRBD2, was not tested against the DNA. TRBV7-5 is given as a pseudogene. This CDR3 comprises 14 residues. CDR3 nucleotide sequence: TGTGCCAGCAGCTCGACGGGGGGGGGCAATGAGCAGTTCTTC. Translated: CASSSTGGGNEQFF.

In this sample, this clone is medium-sized. The genes are TRBV6-8 and TRBJ2-3; 12 bases match TRBD2. Germline CDR1 and CDR2: MNHGY and SAAAGT. V lost 7 bases, J lost 5 bases, and 4 bases stayed unmatched. There are 14 residues in the CDR3. For the CDR3, the DNA is TGTGCCAGCAAGCTAGCGGGGGGGTTAGATACGCAGTATTTT. Encoded protein: CASKLAGGLDTQYF.

This clone was seen a few times. The chain uses TRBV6-8 and TRBJ1-5; possible D gene TRBD1, 5 bases. Trimming pared 7 bases from V and 7 bases from J, leaving 14 bases between. This CDR3 is 13 amino acids long. In germline, CDR1 is MNHGY, CDR2 SAAAGT. This chain's CDR3 is CASKGGGFQPQHF. Written as DNA, the CDR3 is TGTGCCAGCAAGGGTGGGGGTTTCCAGCCCCAGCATTTT.

The chain has TRBV29-1 and TRBJ2-3, with D possibly TRBD2 on 6 matching bases. The V end was cut by 0 bases, the J end by 4 bases, with 17 bases between. Per germline, CDR1 SQVTM and CDR2 ANQGSEA. This CDR3 spans 16 amino acids. The CDR3 is CSVEDPAGRPPDTQYF. The DNA for the CDR3 is TGCAGCGTTGAAGATCCCGCAGGGAGGCCCCCAGATACGCAGTATTTT.

Only one count was recorded for this clone. The chain links TRBV16 to TRBJ2-1; TRBD1 aligns across 8 bases. The CDR3 has 15 residues. Looked up from germline, CDR1 is KGHSY and CDR2 is FQNENV. After removal of 2 bases from V and 6 bases from J, the junction contained 6 bases not matched to a gene. The CDR3 is CASSQRSGGRNEQFF. The CDR3 region has the DNA TGTGCCAGCAGCCAACGATCAGGGGGCCGCAATGAGCAGTTCTTC.

This clone has more than one count but fewer than ten. The V call is TRBV6-8, the J call TRBJ2-3; D is possibly TRBD2 (6 bases). This CDR3 spans 19 amino acids. V was pared by 6 bases and J by 5 bases, with 30 bases between. Germline V CDR1 and CDR2: MNHGY, SAAAGT. The CDR3 nucleotides are TGTGCCAGCAGACCCAATTCCGGGACTCGCCTAAGGTCGATAGATACGCAGTATTTT. Translated: CASRPNSGTRLRSIDTQYF.

Only a few counts were recorded for this clone. The chain uses TRBV6-7 and TRBJ1-2; D gene unclear. TRBV6-7 carries the ORF label, with uncertain function. Trimming left V 9 bases short and J 8 bases short, with 13 bases between. This CDR3 has 11 residues. CDR3 amino acids: CASRTSLGYTF. The CDR3 DNA is TGTGCCAGTAGAACTTCACTCGGCTACACCTTC.

The V call is TRBV6-8, the J call TRBJ1-3; a possible D gene is TRBD1 (6 bases). V lost 6 bases and J 2 bases, leaving 14 bases between the germline ends. Per germline, CDR1 MNHGY and CDR2 SAAAGT. This CDR3 is built from 15 residues. CDR3 protein: CASSLQTGTGNTIYF. The DNA of the CDR3 is TGTGCCAGCAGCCTTCAAACAGGGACTGGAAACACCATATATTTT.

This clone was detected ten times or more. This chain connects TRBV11-3 to TRBJ2-3; D possibly corresponds to TRBD2 (5 bases). Deletions cut 4 bases from V and 0 bases from J, with 17 bases between. Germline-derived CDR1 and CDR2 are SGHNT and YENEEA. CDR3 size: 17 residues. The CDR3 protein is CASSSVGVSYSTDTQYF. The CDR3 DNA reads as TGTGCCAGCAGCTCCGTGGGAGTCTCGTATAGCACAGATACGCAGTATTTT.